This is a list of T cell receptor beta chains from one sample in a study of blood T cell repertoires in COVID-19. Assay: immunoSEQ multiplex PCR; the TCRdb copy retains only in-frame clones and omits some. The table lists about 210,000 clones, about 80% of them singletons. The sample comprised peripheral blood. These receptor sequences come from a woman in her forties with active or convalescent COVID-19. CDR3s include the opening cysteine and the closing phenylalanine or tryptophan. D genes are given only for firm matches. Part of the rows lack a size; the others show once, few, many or a class for expanded clones.

>TRBJ2-5|NA|NA|TRBV28
TGTGCCAGCAGTTCCTGGGGAGACGGCAAAGAGACCCAGTACTTC
CASSSWGDGKETQYF
>TRBJ2-5|few|NA|TRBV6-5
TGTGCCAGCACCGGCGGGGAGACCCAGTACTTC
CASTGGETQYF
>TRBJ2-4|NA|NA|TRBV24-1
TGTGCCACCAGTGATTCGAGGGAGACAGGTAAAAACATTCAGTACTTC
CATSDSRETGKNIQYF
>TRBJ1-5|NA|TRBD1|TRBV2
TGTGCCAGCAGTCGGAGACTGATAGTTACAGGGGCGTTACAGCCCCAGCATTTT
CASSRRLIVTGALQPQHF
>TRBJ2-1|NA|NA|TRBV7-3
TGTGCCAGCAGCAGGGGGAGGGGTACCTACAATGAGCAGTTCTTC
CASSRGRGTYNEQFF
>TRBJ1-5|few|NA|TRBV28
TGTGCCAGCAGACCGCAGGGGAGAAATCAGCCCCAGCATTTT
CASRPQGRNQPQHF
>TRBJ1-2|NA|TRBD1|TRBV9
TGTGCCAGCAGCGTAACAGGGGGCCGTGGCTACACCTTC
CASSVTGGRGYTF
>TRBJ1-5|NA|TRBD1|TRBV5-5
TGTGCCAGCAGCGAAGGGACAGGGTCCGTCCAGCCCCAGCATTTT
CASSEGTGSVQPQHF
>TRBJ2-7|NA|NA|TRBV3-1/TRBV3-2
TGTGCCAGCAGCCAAGTCGTGGCCGCTTCCTACGAGCAGTACTTC
CASSQVVAASYEQYF
>TRBJ1-1|few|TRBD1|TRBV29-1
TGCAGCGTTCGTCAGGGGGGCACTGAAGCTTTCTTT
CSVRQGGTEAFF
>TRBJ2-3|NA|TRBD1|TRBV24-1
TGTGCCACCAGTGATTTGGACACAGGGGTTGAAGATACGCAGTATTTT
CATSDLDTGVEDTQYF
>TRBJ1-1|NA|NA|TRBV25-1
TGTGCCAGCAGTGGGAGGGTGGGGAGCACTGAAGCTTTCTTT
CASSGRVGSTEAFF
>TRBJ2-1|NA|NA|TRBV30
TGTGCCTGGGGAGTTTCGAATGAGCAGTTCTTC
CAWGVSNEQFF
>TRBJ1-1|NA|NA|TRBV27
TGTGCCCCACAGGCCTTTCGGGTCGAAGACACTGAAGCTTTCTTT
CAPQAFRVEDTEAFF
>TRBJ2-7|NA|TRBD1|TRBV5-4
TGTGCCAGCAACTCGGGACAGGGGTTCTACGAGCAGTACTTC
CASNSGQGFYEQYF
>TRBJ2-1|NA|NA|TRBV7-8
TGTGCCAGCAGCTTCAAGCTAAGCTCCTACAATGAGCAGTTCTTC
CASSFKLSSYNEQFF
>TRBJ2-7|NA|NA|TRBV7-9
TGTGCCAGCAGCTTAGGCAGGGAGGACGAGCAGTACTTC
CASSLGREDEQYF
>TRBJ2-1|NA|TRBD1|TRBV2
TGTGCCAGCAGTGAACAGGGGGCAGACGGTGAGCAGTTCTTC
CASSEQGADGEQFF
>TRBJ2-2|NA|TRBD1|TRBV19
TGTGCCAGTAGTTCGTGGACAGGGGGCACCGGGGAGCTGTTTTTT
CASSSWTGGTGELFF
>TRBJ1-1|few|NA|TRBV7-8
TGTGCCAGCAGCCGCTCGATGCCCGAGATGGGCAACATGAACACTGAAGCTTTCTTT
CASSRSMPEMGNMNTEAFF
>TRBJ2-7|NA|TRBD1|TRBV6-5
TGTGCCAGCAGTTATTATCGGGACAGGGGCTACGAGCAGTACTTC
CASSYYRDRGYEQYF
>TRBJ1-5|NA|TRBD1|TRBV6-2/TRBV6-3
TGTGCCAGCAGTGACAGGGGCAATCAGCCCCAGCATTTT
CASSDRGNQPQHF
>TRBJ1-4|NA|NA|TRBV7-2
TGTGCCAGCAGCTGGAGTGTCGATGAAAAACTGTTTTTT
CASSWSVDEKLFF
>TRBJ2-3|once|NA|TRBV7-8
TGTGCCAGCACCCATTTCTTTCTTGACAGGACCTATATCACAGATACGCAGTATTTT
CASTHFFLDRTYITDTQYF
>TRBJ2-2|NA|TRBD1|TRBV9
TGTGCCAGCAGCGCGAGGGAGAACAGGGGTAGTACCAATACCGGGGAGCTGTTTTTT
CASSARENRGSTNTGELFF
>TRBJ1-2|few|TRBD1|TRBV24-1
TGTGCCACCAGTGATTCGGGACAGGGGGTAGGGAGTGGCTACACCTTC
CATSDSGQGVGSGYTF
>TRBJ1-5|NA|NA|TRBV9
TGTGCCAGCAGCGTAGGCGACAATCAGCCCCAGCATTTT
CASSVGDNQPQHF
>TRBJ2-7|NA|TRBD2|TRBV7-2
TGTGCCAGCAGCTTAGGACTAGCGGGGGCCGCCTACGAGCAGTACTTC
CASSLGLAGAAYEQYF
>TRBJ2-5|NA|TRBD1|TRBV9
TGTGCCAGCAGCGACAGGGGGGCGCAAGAGACCCAGTACTTC
CASSDRGAQETQYF
>TRBJ1-2|NA|NA|TRBV5-1
TGCGCCAGCAGCTTGCAGGGTGAGGGCTACACCTTC
CASSLQGEGYTF
>TRBJ1-3|NA|NA|TRBV21-1
TGTGCCAGCAGCAATAGGGGTTCTGGAAACACCATATATTTT
CASSNRGSGNTIYF
>TRBJ2-7|NA|TRBD2|TRBV12-3/TRBV12-4
TGTGCCAGCAGCAGGACTAGTACCTACGAGCAGTACTTC
CASSRTSTYEQYF
>TRBJ2-7|NA|TRBD2|TRBV5-1
TGCGCCAGCAGCTTGGGACTAGCGGTGTCCTACGAGCAGTACTTC
CASSLGLAVSYEQYF
>TRBJ2-3|NA|NA|TRBV30
TGTGCCTGGAGTGTCCCGGGCACAGATACGCAGTATTTT
CAWSVPGTDTQYF
>TRBJ1-5|NA|TRBD1|TRBV28
TGTGCCAGCAAGAATGCCCCCCACCGACAGGGCTACAATCAGCCCCAGCATTTT
CASKNAPHRQGYNQPQHF
>TRBJ1-1|NA|NA|TRBV27
TGTGCCAGCAGTTTGCGGGGGCAATGGGGTACTGAAGCTTTCTTT
CASSLRGQWGTEAFF
>TRBJ2-7|NA|TRBD2|TRBV28
TGTGCCAGCAGCCCACCAGCGGGAGGCCGGTTCGAGCAGTACTTC
CASSPPAGGRFEQYF
>TRBJ1-2|NA|NA|TRBV27
TGTGCCAGCAGTTTTCGCCGGAGCTATGGCTACACCTTC
CASSFRRSYGYTF
>TRBJ1-2|NA|NA|TRBV5-5
TGTGCCAGCAGCTCCAGGGGCGATAATTCCTATGGCTACACCTTC
CASSSRGDNSYGYTF
>TRBJ2-7|NA|NA|TRBV27
TGTGCCAGCAGTTATCAGAAAACCTACGAGCAGTACTTC
CASSYQKTYEQYF
>TRBJ1-3|few|TRBD1|TRBV2
TGTGCCAGCAGATTACAGGGGGCGGTTGGAAACACCATATATTTT
CASRLQGAVGNTIYF
>TRBJ2-1|NA|TRBD1|TRBV7-2
TGTGCCAGCGGTTTGACAGGGTCCGGTGCTGAAGAGCAGTTCTTC
CASGLTGSGAEEQFF
>TRBJ1-1|NA|TRBD1|TRBV30
TGTGCCTGGAGCGTCATTAGGGACAGCCAAGCTTTCTTT
CAWSVIRDSQAFF
>TRBJ1-6|NA|TRBD1|TRBV11-3
TGTGCCAGCAGCTTAGGACAGGGATATAATTCACCCCTCCACTTT
CASSLGQGYNSPLHF
>TRBJ1-2|few|NA|TRBV24-1
TGTGCCACCAGTGATCCGCGGTATGGCTACACCTTC
CATSDPRYGYTF
>TRBJ2-7|NA|NA|TRBV27
TGTGCCAGCAGTTTTTTTTTGGGCGGGCCCTACGAGCAGTACTTC
CASSFFLGGPYEQYF
>TRBJ2-5|few|NA|TRBV25-1
TGTGCCACCGAGAAAGAGACCCAGTACTTC
CATEKETQYF
>TRBJ2-1|NA|TRBD2|TRBV9
TGTGCCAGCAGCTATCTAGCGGGAGGGGGCAATGAGCAGTTCTTC
CASSYLAGGGNEQFF
>TRBJ2-3|NA|NA|TRBV4-2
TGTGCCAGCAGAAAAGCGGCGAGTGGCACAGATACGCAGTATTTT
CASRKAASGTDTQYF
>TRBJ2-3|NA|NA|TRBV5-1
TGCGCCAGCAATCAGGGAAGCACCACAGATACGCAGTATTTT
CASNQGSTTDTQYF
>TRBJ2-1|NA|TRBD2|TRBV2
TGTGCCAGCAGTGAAAGACTAGCGGGGGGGCTTAACTACAATGAGCAGTTCTTC
CASSERLAGGLNYNEQFF
>TRBJ1-5|NA|TRBD1|TRBV6-6
TGTGCCAGCAGTCTCACGGTTTTGGGAAACTCCGGGACAGGGCAGGGTTATAGCAATCAGCCCCAGCATTTT
CASSLTVLGNSGTGQGYSNQPQHF
>TRBJ1-5|NA|NA|TRBV19
TGTGCCAGTAGCGAGGGACTGCTGGGTCAGCCCCAGCATTTT
CASSEGLLGQPQHF
>TRBJ2-4|NA|NA|TRBV4-1
TGCGCCAGCAGCCAAGAGGTCCTGGGGGCGAACATTCAGTACTTC
CASSQEVLGANIQYF
>TRBJ1-5|NA|NA|TRBV10-3
TGTGCCATCACAGGGTCGGAGCCCCAGCATTTT
CAITGSEPQHF